This entry is about one T cell receptor beta chain. These data belong to a study of OX40 agonist ivuxolimab in advanced cancers. This CDR3 comprises 16 residues. Germline CDR1 and CDR2: SGDLS and YYNGEE. V was clipped by 2 bases and J by 2 bases; unmatched bases: 3. The data were produced by immunoSEQ multiplex PCR, yet TCRdb's version contains in-frame clones alone and is incomplete. The sample lists under 85,000 clones; 80% to 90% were seen once. The sequenced sample was CD4+ or CD8+ T cells sorted from blood, obtained in a trial of the OX40 agonist ivuxolimab. The chain uses TRBV9 and TRBJ2-4, with TRBD2 matching over 11 bases. The TCR originated in an adult with an advanced solid tumor such as melanoma, head and neck, liver or kidney cancer. The CDR3 protein is CASSVIAGGPKNIQYF. CDR3 sequence (DNA): TGTGCCAGCAGCGTGATAGCGGGGGGGCCCAAAAACATTCAGTACTTC.